What follows are 23 T cell receptor beta chains derived from one specimen sequenced in a study of blood T cell repertoires in COVID-19. The table came from immunoSEQ multiplex PCR; TCRdb's copy has only in-frame clones and leaves some out. This table holds roughly 25,000 clones, 75% to 85% found once. The sample consisted of peripheral blood. Receptors originate from a human donor in a cohort sampled during active COVID-19.

This chain joins TRBV28 and TRBJ2-1; 12 nucleotides match TRBD2. V dropped 8 bases and J dropped 9; count of bases not matched to a gene: 23. The CDR3 is 19 amino acids. Germline V gene lookup returns CDR1 MDHEN and CDR2 SYDVKM. The CDR3 DNA is TGTGCCAGCGCCGTCATCTCCAGACTAGCGGGAGACGTATTCGGTGAGCAGTTCTTC. Translation: CASAVISRLAGDVFGEQFF.

The CDR3 region has the DNA TGTGCCACCAGCGGCGACAGGGGTGGAGAGGCCAAAAACATTCAGTACTTC. It yields the protein CATSGDRGGEAKNIQYF. The chain is built from TRBV15 and TRBJ2-4; TRBD1 aligns across 8 bases. V was clipped by 5 bases and J by 1 base; unmatched bases: 10. Germline-derived CDR1 and CDR2 are LNHNV and YYDKDF (reference sequence). The CDR3 covers 17 residues.

This clone was picked up a small number of times. V is TRBV4-2 and J is TRBJ1-2; no reliable D call. In germline, CDR1 is LGHNA, CDR2 YNFKEQ. Trimming stripped 4 bases from V and 8 bases from J, with 23 bases between. This CDR3 is built from 16 residues. In DNA, the CDR3 is TGTGCCAGCAGCCTTTCCCCCGGGTCCTTTAGGCGGGGCTACACCTTC. Its protein product is CASSLSPGSFRRGYTF.

The chain's CDR3 is CASSRGFLQRQGGGYTF. CDR3 bases: TGCGCCAGCAGCCGCGGATTCCTACAGCGCCAGGGGGGTGGCTACACCTTC. J is TRBJ1-2 and V is TRBV4-1, with 7 bases lining up with TRBD1. Germline CDR1 MGHRA, CDR2 YSYEKL. The V gene end was trimmed by 4 bases and the J gene end by 7 bases; junction bases not matched to a gene: 18. The CDR3 contains 17 residues.

The genes are TRBV3-1 (or the pseudogene TRBV3-2) and TRBJ2-1; 12 nucleotides line up with TRBD2. CDR3 size: 16 residues. V lost 1 base to trimming and J lost 2 bases; unmatched junction nucleotides: 0. Germline values: CDR1 LGHDT, CDR2 YNNKEL (reference sequence). The CDR3 spells CASSQGLAGAYNEQFF. Written as DNA, the CDR3 is TGTGCCAGCAGCCAAGGACTAGCGGGGGCCTACAATGAGCAGTTCTTC.

This clone occurred a few times. In DNA form, the CDR3 reads TGTGCCAGCAGCTTCCAGGGGCGGGGGCAAGAGACCCAGTACTTC. Protein: CASSFQGRGQETQYF. V and J are TRBV7-2 and TRBJ2-5, with D perhaps TRBD2 (7 bases). CDR1 and CDR2 from the germline V gene are SGHTA and FQGNSA. The V gene lost 3 bases and the J gene lost 2 bases, with 13 bases spanning the gap. The CDR3 is made up of 15 amino acids.

The chain carries TRBV3-1 (or the pseudogene TRBV3-2) and TRBJ1-1; D is undetermined. Trimming took 4 bases from V and 2 from J, leaving 17 bases between them. This CDR3 spans 16 amino acids. In germline, CDR1 is LGHDT, CDR2 YNNKEL (reference sequence). CDR3 region: CASSPTRTQANTEAFF. The CDR3 DNA reads TGTGCCAGCAGCCCAACCCGTACCCAGGCCAACACTGAAGCTTTCTTT.

The chain recombines TRBV19 with TRBJ2-3; 9 nucleotides match TRBD1. J gave up 2 bases and V 7 bases, and 4 bases lay outside the gene matches. CDR3 length: 14 amino acids. CDR1 is LNHDA and CDR2 is SQIVND in the germline V gene (reference sequence). CDR3 protein: CASTGQGHTDTQYF. The CDR3 region has the DNA TGTGCCAGTACGGGACAGGGCCACACAGATACGCAGTATTTT.

The gene calls are TRBV5-6 and TRBJ2-1; 11 bases are shared with TRBD2. The ends lost 0 bases at V and 7 bases at J; junction bases unmatched: 3. The CDR3 runs 15 residues. Germline lookup yields CDR1 SGHDT and CDR2 YYEEEE. The CDR3 region has the DNA TGTGCCAGCAGCTTGGCTAGCGGGAGGTCTAATGAGCAGTTCTTC. Its protein is CASSLASGRSNEQFF.

The rearrangement links TRBV11-3 to TRBJ2-4; 7 bases map to TRBD2. The ends lost 3 bases at V and 3 bases at J; junction bases unmatched: 2. Germline CDR1 SGHNT, CDR2 YENEEA. The CDR3 loop spans 14 amino acids. CDR3 nucleotide sequence: TGTGCCAGCAGCTTTGGGGGGGACAAAAACATTCAGTACTTC. It yields the protein CASSFGGDKNIQYF.

V and J are TRBV7-3 and TRBJ2-3; D possibly corresponds to TRBD1 (6 bases). The CDR3 is 15 residues long. Germline CDR1 SGHTA, CDR2 FQGTGA. V gave up 5 bases and J gave up 0 bases, with 12 bases separating them. CDR3 sequence reads: CASSATGLSTDTQYF. Written as DNA, the CDR3 is TGTGCCAGCAGCGCGACAGGCTTGAGCACAGATACGCAGTATTTT.

The chain couples TRBV11-2 to TRBJ1-2, with D possibly TRBD1 on 5 matching bases. Trimming took 5 bases from V and 7 from J, leaving 8 bases between them. This CDR3 region has 11 residues. Germline values: CDR1 SGHAT, CDR2 FQNNGV. The CDR3: CASSPGFGYTF. In DNA, the CDR3 is TGTGCCAGCAGCCCAGGGTTTGGCTACACCTTC.

This chain's CDR3 is CASSPLAGRSTDTQYF. CDR3 coding DNA: TGTGCCAGCAGCCCGCTAGCGGGGCGGTCCACAGATACGCAGTATTTT. The V gene is TRBV7-3, the J gene TRBJ2-3; 9 bases map to TRBD2. There are 16 residues in the CDR3. V lost 5 bases to trimming and J lost 2 bases; unmatched junction nucleotides: 8. Germline values: CDR1 SGHTA, CDR2 FQGTGA.

The rearrangement uses TRBV3-1 (or the pseudogene TRBV3-2) and TRBJ2-7; 7 nucleotides match TRBD1. The CDR3 is 14 residues long. Germline CDR1 and CDR2: LGHDT and YNNKEL (reference sequence). The trim removed 1 base at V and 5 bases at J, leaving 5 bases unmatched. The CDR3 DNA reads TGTGCCAGCAGCCAAGGACAGGGATGGAACGAGCAGTACTTC. This encodes CASSQGQGWNEQYF.

The chain carries TRBV5-4 and TRBJ1-3; D might be TRBD1 (6 bases). Germline CDR1 is SGHNT and CDR2 is YYREEE (reference sequence). V was cut by 3 bases and J by 0 bases, with 10 bases left in between. CDR3 size: 15 residues. The CDR3 loop is CASSYQGSSGNTIYF. In DNA, the CDR3 is TGTGCCAGCAGCTATCAGGGGAGCTCTGGAAACACCATATATTTT.

The V call is TRBV19, the J call TRBJ1-3; a weak D match, TRBD1 (5 bases). This CDR3 has 17 residues. Germline CDR1 reads LNHDA; CDR2 reads SQIVND (reference sequence). V lost 4 bases, J lost 0 bases, and 16 bases lay in between. The CDR3: CASSTTVHSPSGNTIYF. The CDR3 region has the DNA TGTGCCAGTAGTACGACAGTACACTCACCCTCTGGAAACACCATATATTTT.

This sequence joins TRBV7-9 and TRBJ2-1, with 9 bases that match TRBD2. After removal of 2 bases from V and 7 bases from J, the junction contained 15 bases not matched to a gene. The CDR3 is 18 amino acids. Per the germline V gene, CDR1 is SEHNR and CDR2 is FQNEAQ (reference sequence). CDR3 nucleotides: TGTGCCAGCAGCTTACCCCCTCGGCTAGCGGGGCGACGGAATGAGCAGTTCTTC. Residues: CASSLPPRLAGRRNEQFF.

The chain has TRBV4-2 and TRBJ1-2; TRBD1 aligns across 7 bases. Looked up from germline, CDR1 is LGHNA and CDR2 is YNFKEQ. V gave up 1 base and J gave up 4 bases; unmatched junction bases: 9. The CDR3 covers 16 residues. The CDR3 reads CASSQGARGRFYGYTF. In DNA form, the CDR3 reads TGTGCCAGCAGCCAAGGGGCTAGGGGGCGCTTCTATGGCTACACCTTC.

V gene TRBV4-2 combines with J gene TRBJ1-2, with D uncertain. The CDR3 is 15 amino acids. Trimming removed 1 base at V and 0 bases at J, with 9 bases between. CDR1 and CDR2 from the germline V gene are LGHNA and YNFKEQ. CDR3 in amino acids: CASSQGPAANYGYTF. The CDR3 bases are TGTGCCAGCAGCCAAGGACCGGCGGCTAACTATGGCTACACCTTC.

V usage is TRBV7-2 and J usage is TRBJ1-4; D not resolved. V gave up 5 bases and J gave up 7 bases, with 17 bases separating them. The CDR3 loop spans 15 amino acids. CDR1 is SGHTA and CDR2 is FQGNSA in the germline V gene. CDR3 loop: CASSTPSSGSEKLFF. The CDR3 DNA is TGTGCCAGCAGCACCCCCTCCTCGGGGAGTGAAAAACTGTTTTTT.

The gene calls are TRBV1 and TRBJ2-7; the table's D call, TRBD2, has no DNA check behind it. TRBV1 is tagged as a pseudogene. The CDR3 is 14 amino acids. The CDR3 here is CTSSPSGGAGEQYF. In DNA form, the CDR3 reads TGCACCAGCAGCCCCAGCGGGGGGGCAGGGGAGCAGTACTTC.

Here the CDR3 DNA reads TGTGCCTGGAGTGCCCAGGGTTCTGGGGCCAACGTCCTGACTTTC. This translates into CAWSAQGSGANVLTF. The J gene is TRBJ2-6, the V gene TRBV30; tentatively, D is TRBD1 (5 bases). Deletions cut 1 base from V and 1 base from J, with 8 bases between. Looked up from germline, CDR1 is GTSNPN and CDR2 is SVGIG (reference sequence). The CDR3 covers 15 residues.

The chain uses TRBV19 and TRBJ1-2, with a tentative D call TRBD1 (5 bases). V lost 7 bases, J lost 5 bases, and 23 bases lay in between. Germline CDR1 and CDR2: LNHDA and SQIVND (reference sequence). The length of the CDR3 is 16 residues. The CDR3 here is CASISTVSPSIYGYTF. The CDR3 DNA reads as TGTGCCAGTATTTCGACAGTATCCCCCTCAATATATGGCTACACCTTC.